The present T cell receptor beta chain was sequenced within a study of blood T cells in healthy people across ages. It was with a sample-barcoded 5' primer and a J-beta primer mix that a second PCR of roughly 7 to 12 cycles was run. TCRdb re-analysed the 5' RACE reads in MiXCR, keeping a single row per CDR3 protein. The sample carries 1.5 million to 2 million distinct CDR3 sequences, 28% recorded once. From germline, CDR1 is SEHNR and CDR2 FQNEAQ (reference sequence). The length of the CDR3 is 18 residues. Trimming cost V 3 bases and J 6 bases; bases outside gene matches: 16. This clonotype was seen a few times.

The V call is TRBV7-9, the J call TRBJ1-5; 8 nucleotides align to TRBD1. Sequencing was carried out using blood. The TCR sequence derives from a woman aged 25 to 39 in good health. The CDR3 protein is CASSFFEEAGGLGQPQHF. The CDR3 DNA sequence: TGTGCCAGCAGCTTTTTTGAAGAGGCAGGGGGCTTGGGTCAGCCCCAGCATTTT. The whole variable domain, remainder taken from reference TRBV7-9 and TRBJ1-5, is DTGVSQNPRHKITKRGQNVTFRCDPISEHNRLYWYRQTLGQGPEFLTYFQNEAQLEKSRLLSDRFSAERPKGSFSTLEIQRTEQGDSAMYLCASSFFEEAGGLGQPQHFGDGTRLSIL.